This T cell receptor (beta chain) was recovered during a study of post-analysis software for immune sequencing data. Whole-study findings and limits: People with multiple sclerosis had a significantly lower normalized Chao1 diversity than controls did. F measure showed strong co-clustering of same-batch samples. The five TRBV segments detected at higher frequency in patients than in controls included TRBV5-6, TRBV5-1 and TRBV20-1.

The germline V gene encodes CDR1 KGHDR and CDR2 SFDVKD. CDR3 length: 14 residues. V dropped 7 bases and J dropped 3; count of bases not matched to a gene: 5. This clonotype has only one observation. The antigen remains undetermined. Researchers reported that TCR beta cDNA libraries carried unique molecular identifiers. Yield was roughly 0.5 million cDNA molecules from 1 to 10 million T cells. Each CDR3 protein is one row after TCRdb ran MiXCR on the PCR reads. The table includes around 710,000 distinct CDR3 sequences, about half detected once. This receptor was taken from a girl aged 10 to 17 with multiple sclerosis. V gene TRBV24-1 combines with J gene TRBJ2-7, with 10 bases that match TRBD2. The sample was blood. As DNA, the CDR3 is TGTGCCACCAGGAGGACTAGCGGTTACTACGAGCAGTACTTC. It codes for CATRRTSGYYEQYF.